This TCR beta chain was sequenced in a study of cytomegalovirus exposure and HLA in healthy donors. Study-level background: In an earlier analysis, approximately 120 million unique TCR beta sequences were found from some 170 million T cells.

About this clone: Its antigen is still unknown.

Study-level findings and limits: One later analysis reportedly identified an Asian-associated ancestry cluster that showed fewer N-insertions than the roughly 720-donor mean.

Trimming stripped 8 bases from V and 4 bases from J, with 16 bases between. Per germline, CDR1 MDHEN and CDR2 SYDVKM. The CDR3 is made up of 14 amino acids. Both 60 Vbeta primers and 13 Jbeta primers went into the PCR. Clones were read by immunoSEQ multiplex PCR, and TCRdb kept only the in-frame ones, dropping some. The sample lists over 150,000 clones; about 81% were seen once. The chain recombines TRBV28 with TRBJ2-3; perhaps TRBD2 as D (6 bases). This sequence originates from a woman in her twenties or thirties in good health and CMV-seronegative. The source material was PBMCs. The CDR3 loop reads CASWAGKLPDTQYF. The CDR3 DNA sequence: TGTGCCAGCTGGGCGGGGAAATTACCAGATACGCAGTATTTT.